Sequencing of this T cell receptor beta chain was carried out in a study of cytotoxic CD8 clonotypes in ibrutinib-treated CLL. Profiled with immunoSEQ multiplex PCR; TCRdb holds only in-frame clones, not every one. Seen here are 250,000 to 350,000 clones, 76% observed once, and the top ten hold around 5.1%. The germline CDR1 and CDR2 sequences are LNHDA and SQIVND (reference sequence). Trimming took off 2 bases at V and 0 bases at J, with 10 bases between the two ends. The CDR3 runs 15 residues. This sequence originates from a human donor with chronic lymphocytic leukemia. The sequenced sample was PBMCs, obtained at disease progression, from a patient treated with ibrutinib. The genes are TRBV19 and TRBJ2-5; no clear D gene. The DNA of the CDR3 is TGTGCCAGTAGTATATCCCCTATGTACCAAGAGACCCAGTACTTC. Protein: CASSISPMYQETQYF.